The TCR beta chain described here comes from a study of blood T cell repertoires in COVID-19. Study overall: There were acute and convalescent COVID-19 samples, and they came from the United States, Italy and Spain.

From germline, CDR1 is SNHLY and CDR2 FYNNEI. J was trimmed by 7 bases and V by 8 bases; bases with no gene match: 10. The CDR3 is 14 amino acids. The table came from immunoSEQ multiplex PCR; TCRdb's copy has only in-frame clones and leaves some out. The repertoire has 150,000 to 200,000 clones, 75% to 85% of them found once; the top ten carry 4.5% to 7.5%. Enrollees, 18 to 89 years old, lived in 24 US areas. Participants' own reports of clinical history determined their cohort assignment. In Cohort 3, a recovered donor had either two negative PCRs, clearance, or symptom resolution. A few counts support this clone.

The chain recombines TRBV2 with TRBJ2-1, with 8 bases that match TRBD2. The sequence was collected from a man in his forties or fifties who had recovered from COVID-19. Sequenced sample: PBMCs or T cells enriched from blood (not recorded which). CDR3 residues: CASDGGGGWNEQFF. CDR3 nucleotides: TGTGCCAGCGATGGCGGCGGGGGGTGGAATGAGCAGTTCTTC.